These 9 T cell receptor beta chains originate from one sample sequenced in a study of T cells after yellow fever vaccination. Each CDR3 protein is one row after TCRdb ran MiXCR on the 5' RACE reads. The sample has roughly 100,000 distinct CDR3 sequences, roughly 8.2% seen once. The specimen was CD8+ T cells not binding an NS4B(214-222) dextramer, sorted from PBMCs, collected approximately 15 days after the first yellow fever vaccination. Source of these receptors: a young man who received the YFV17D yellow fever vaccine.

Concerning this clonotype: A much larger clone sits a single nucleotide away, making a read error possible. J is TRBJ2-1 and V is TRBV25-1; D may be TRBD1 (6 bases). Germline V gives CDR1 MGHDK, CDR2 SYGVNS. Trimming took off 3 bases at V and 3 bases at J, with 21 bases between the two ends. The CDR3 loop spans 18 amino acids. This CDR3 reads CASSDLDSSQGGYNEQFF. Written as DNA, the CDR3 is TGTGCCAGCAGTGATCTGGACAGCAGCCAGGGCGGCTACAATGAGCAGTTCTTC.

The chain couples TRBV5-6 to TRBJ2-3; TRBD1 aligns across 7 bases. Trimming took 3 bases from V and 3 from J; bases not matched to a gene: 13. Per germline, CDR1 SGHDT and CDR2 YYEEEE. The CDR3 runs 17 residues. CDR3 residues: CASSSPSRQGSTDTQYF. CDR3 nucleotide sequence: TGTGCCAGCAGCTCCCCCTCTCGACAGGGATCGACAGATACGCAGTATTTT.

The sample holds many counts of this clonotype. This chain joins TRBV20-1 and TRBJ2-2; no firm D call. This CDR3 contains 14 residues. Germline loops: CDR1 DFQATT, CDR2 SNEGSKA (reference sequence). Trimming removed 4 bases at V and 2 bases at J, with 11 bases between. In DNA form, the CDR3 reads TGCAGTGCTAAAGATCAAATTAACACCGGGGAGCTGTTTTTT. Protein product: CSAKDQINTGELFF.

The chain employs TRBV6-2 or TRBV6-3 and TRBJ2-7, with 7 bases that match TRBD1. Germline CDR1 and CDR2: MNHEY and SVGEGT. Losses at the gene ends were 2 bases for V and 5 bases for J; bases not matched to a gene: 9. This CDR3 comprises 15 residues. The CDR3 nucleotides read TGTGCCAGCAGTTACCCGACAGGGCAGGACCACGAGCAGTACTTC. It codes for CASSYPTGQDHEQYF.

Regarding this clonotype: Given a much more abundant clone one base away, this may be a read error. The conserved phenylalanine or tryptophan normally closing the CDR3 is absent here, so this likely arose from a read error. V is TRBV10-2 and J is TRBJ2-3; TRBD2 matches 12 bases. Per germline, CDR1 WSHSY and CDR2 SAAADI. There are 16 residues in the CDR3. V lost 7 bases, J lost 5 bases, and 10 bases stayed unmatched. The CDR3 loop is CASKWTSGAVLDTQYL. CDR3 DNA: TGCGCCAGCAAATGGACTAGCGGGGCCGTATTAGATACGCAGTATCTT.

This clonotype came up a few times. V is TRBV5-4 and J is TRBJ1-6, with D unresolved. The CDR3 sequence is 14 residues long. Germline lookup yields CDR1 SGHNT and CDR2 YYREEE (reference sequence). Trimming shortened V by 5 bases and J by 5 bases, and 11 bases separated the two germline ends. The CDR3 nucleotides are TGTGCCAGCAGTCTGGGGATAGATAATTCACCCCTCCACTTT. It encodes CASSLGIDNSPLHF.

V usage is TRBV7-9 and J usage is TRBJ1-6; D unclear. Trimming shortened V by 4 bases and J by 6 bases, and 10 bases separated the two germline ends. CDR3 size: 14 residues. Germline assignment: CDR1 SEHNR and CDR2 FQNEAQ (reference sequence). The CDR3 spells CASSSPLGNSPLHF. The CDR3 coding sequence is TGTGCCAGCAGCTCCCCGTTGGGTAATTCACCCCTCCACTTT.

J is TRBJ2-5 and V is TRBV6-5; TRBD1 might be the D (5 bases). The CDR3 is 14 residues long. Germline CDR1 MNHEY, CDR2 SVGAGI. V was trimmed by 2 bases and J by 7 bases, leaving 14 bases between them. CDR3 in amino acids: CASSYGQGPGTQYF. Written as DNA, the CDR3 is TGTGCCAGCAGTTACGGGCAGGGTCCAGGGACCCAGTACTTC.

The V call is TRBV5-4, the J call TRBJ2-3, with a tentative D call TRBD2 (6 bases). Germline V CDR1 and CDR2: SGHNT, YYREEE (reference sequence). Trimming pared 6 bases from V and 3 bases from J, leaving 20 bases between. CDR3 length: 16 amino acids. CDR3 nucleotide sequence: TGTGCCAGCACCCCGACGGGGTCTAGCGTGACAGATACGCAGTATTTT. Translated, it gives CASTPTGSSVTDTQYF.